The clone carrying this T cell receptor (beta chain) came up many times. The antigen is undetermined. The data belong to a study of T-cell reconstitution after alpha-beta-depleted transplantation in children. Study-level points and caveats: From newly produced T cells came most of the T-cell counts and diversity one year after transplant. There were reportedly several hundred expanded graft clones from which alpha-beta T cells came about two months after transplant. The study traced high day-60 TCRbeta diversity in some patients to surviving recipient T cells and thymic progenitors.

The germline CDR1 and CDR2 sequences are KGHSH and LQKENI. Trimming at V came to 6 bases and at J to 9 bases, leaving 17 bases not matched to a gene. The CDR3 runs to 17 residues. Unique molecular identifiers tagged the TCRbeta library. MiXCR was run by TCRdb on the PCR reads, yielding one entry per CDR3 protein. The data show some 300,000 distinct CDR3 sequences, 7.5% to 9% seen once. The genes are TRBV18 and TRBJ1-5, with TRBD1 identical over 10 bases. The material was peripheral blood, obtained 360 days after TCRalphabeta/CD19-depleted stem cell transplant. This clonotype was obtained from a female patient between 2 and 15 years old who had a stem cell transplant for Fanconi anemia, so the T cells may come from the graft donor. The CDR3 loop is CASSNRPGQGWIAPQHF. CDR3 bases: TGTGCCAGCTCTAATCGTCCGGGACAGGGGTGGATTGCGCCCCAGCATTTT.